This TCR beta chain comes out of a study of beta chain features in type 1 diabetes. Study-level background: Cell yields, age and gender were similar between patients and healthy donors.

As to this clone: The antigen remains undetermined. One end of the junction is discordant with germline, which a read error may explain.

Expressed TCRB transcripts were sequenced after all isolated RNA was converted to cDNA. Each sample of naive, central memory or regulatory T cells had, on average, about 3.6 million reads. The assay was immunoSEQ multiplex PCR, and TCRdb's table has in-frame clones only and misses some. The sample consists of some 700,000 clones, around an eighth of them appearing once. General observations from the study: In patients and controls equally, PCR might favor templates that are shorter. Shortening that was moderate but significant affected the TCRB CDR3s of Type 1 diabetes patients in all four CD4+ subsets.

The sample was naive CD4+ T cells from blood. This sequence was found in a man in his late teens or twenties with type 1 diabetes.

The chain's CDR3 is CAINEGPGNYEQYF. CDR3 nucleotides: TGTGCCATCAATGAGGGACCTGGGAACTACGAGCAGTACTTC. The rearrangement uses TRBV10-3 and TRBJ2-7; D may correspond to TRBD1 or TRBD2 (5 bases each). The CDR3 sequence is 14 residues long. The germline V gene has CDR1 ENHRY and CDR2 SYGVKD.